This T cell receptor beta chain was profiled in a study of T-cell reconstitution after alpha-beta-depleted transplantation in children. Whole-study results and caveats: One year after transplant, T-cell counts and diversity came mostly from newly produced T cells. Recipient T cells and thymic progenitors that survived gave rise to the high TCRbeta diversity observed at day 60 in some patients. Expanded graft clones numbering several hundred reportedly gave rise to alpha-beta T cells about two months after transplant.

Unique molecular identifiers were incorporated when the TCRbeta library was constructed. MiXCR, run by TCRdb on the PCR reads, gives a single entry per CDR3 protein. The top ten hold roughly 27% of the sample, which has fewer than 550,000 distinct CDR3 sequences, 16% seen once. This clonotype was seen a handful of times. Its target is not known. This specimen was PBMCs, mostly from graft donor cells, taken 360 days after TCRalphabeta/CD19-depleted stem cell transplant. This receptor was taken from a boy less than two years old who had a stem cell transplant for Wiskott-Aldrich syndrome, so the T cells may come from the graft donor.

The CDR3 sequence is CASSLPSEGQFF. DNA of the CDR3: TGTGCCAGCAGTTTGCCTTCCGAGGGGCAGTTCTTC. V is TRBV27 and J is TRBJ2-1; TRBD2 is a possible D gene (5 bases). V was trimmed by 3 bases and J by 12 bases, leaving 12 bases between them. The germline V gene encodes CDR1 MNHEY and CDR2 SMNVEV (reference sequence). The CDR3 sequence is 12 residues long.